These 17 T cell receptor beta chains came from one sample sequenced in a study of cytomegalovirus exposure and HLA in healthy donors (dated by TCRdb to between 2016 and 2019). The method was the immunoSEQ multiplex PCR assay. The multiplex PCR relied on a mix of 60 forward primers for TCR Vbeta segments and 13 reverse primers for TCR Jbeta segments. The immuneACCESS repertoire file appears here via TCRdb, limited to in-frame rearrangements. These files lack a portion of the clones; in checked studies, under half of the deficit traces to unresolved V genes, and the cause of the others is not known. Counted in this sample were around 30,000 clones; 80% to 90% of them appeared once. The top ten hold approximately 3% of the sample. The specimen sequenced was PBMCs. These receptors were taken from a boy younger than 18 in good health and CMV-seronegative.

The V call is TRBV5-5, the J call TRBJ2-7; D remains unclear. The CDR3 is 14 residues long. The V end lost 0 bases, the J end lost 0 bases, and 7 bases lay between the germline ends. Germline V lookup: CDR1 SGHKS, CDR2 YYEKEE (reference sequence). In nucleotides, the CDR3 is TGTGCCAGCAGCTTGGTAGAGATCTCCTACGAGCAGTACTTC. Translation: CASSLVEISYEQYF.

The chain joins TRBV7-9 to TRBJ2-1, with D perhaps TRBD2 (5 bases). Trimming removed 5 bases from V and 4 bases from J, with 15 bases in between. This CDR3 spans 15 amino acids. Germline CDR1 reads SEHNR; CDR2 reads FQNEAQ (reference sequence). As DNA, the CDR3 is TGTGCCAGCAGCCCCCGGGGAGAGATTTACAATGAGCAGTTCTTC. This translates into CASSPRGEIYNEQFF.

The CDR3 protein is CASSHTTAKDGGYTF. The CDR3 nucleotides read TGTGCCAGCAGCCATACGACAGCGAAGGATGGGGGCTACACCTTC. V gene TRBV6-5 combines with J gene TRBJ1-2, with a possible D match to TRBD1 (5 bases). CDR1 is MNHEY, CDR2 SVGAGI, per germline. The CDR3 loop spans 15 amino acids. Deletions cut 6 bases from V and 8 bases from J, with 22 bases between.

This chain connects TRBV10-3 to TRBJ2-3; 7 bases agree with TRBD1. Germline CDR1 and CDR2: ENHRY and SYGVKD. The CDR3 totals 16 residues. J was trimmed by 3 bases and V by 5 bases; bases with no gene match: 11. The CDR3, as DNA: TGTGCCATCAGTAATAAATTGACAGGGAGTACAGATACGCAGTATTTT. Translation gives CAISNKLTGSTDTQYF.

The chain recombines TRBV2 with TRBJ2-3; 14 bases fit TRBD2. Germline V gene data show CDR1 as SNHLY and CDR2 as FYNNEI. V trimming: 7 bases; J trimming: 10 bases; junction bases outside the gene matches: 13. This CDR3 region has 16 residues. The CDR3 DNA reads as TGTGCCAGCATCTCAGACGGACTAGCGGGGGGCAAGTCGCAGTATTTT. This sequence encodes CASISDGLAGGKSQYF.

In this sample, this clone turned up once. The chain joins TRBV6-4 to TRBJ1-6; 9 nucleotides align to TRBD1. V dropped 0 bases and J dropped 8; count of bases not matched to a gene: 5. Germline values: CDR1 MRHNA, CDR2 SNTAGT. The CDR3 contains 16 residues. The CDR3 DNA sequence: TGTGCCAGCAGTGACTCGCCGGGACAGGGTGATTCACCCCTCCACTTT. Its protein is CASSDSPGQGDSPLHF.

The chain employs TRBV6-5 and TRBJ1-2; D ambiguous. Trimming cost V 6 bases and J 4 bases, with 18 bases left between them. CDR1 and CDR2 from the germline V gene are MNHEY and SVGAGI. This CDR3 is 15 amino acids long. The CDR3 region has the DNA TGTGCCAGCAGACCGGAGGTAGGAAACACCTATGGCTACACCTTC. Protein: CASRPEVGNTYGYTF.

This sequence joins TRBV6-1 and TRBJ1-1, with 8 positions matching TRBD1. Germline V gene lookup returns CDR1 MNHNS and CDR2 SASEGT. After removal of 1 base from V and 4 bases from J, the junction contained 11 bases not matched to a gene. This CDR3 comprises 17 residues. The CDR3 sequence: CASSEGVRGRQGTEAFF. The CDR3 DNA sequence: TGTGCCAGCAGTGAAGGGGTCAGGGGGCGACAGGGCACTGAAGCTTTCTTT.

This clone was seen once. The rearrangement links TRBV28 to TRBJ2-7; a possible D gene is TRBD1 (5 bases). V lost 5 bases and J lost 3, with 8 bases in between. CDR3 length: 12 amino acids. Germline CDR1 MDHEN, CDR2 SYDVKM. CDR3 sequence (DNA): TGTGCCAGCAGTCTGGACATCTACGAGCAGTACTTC. Protein: CASSLDIYEQYF.

This chain connects TRBV28 to TRBJ2-1, with 9 positions matching TRBD1. The CDR3 sequence is 16 residues long. CDR1 MDHEN and CDR2 SYDVKM come from the germline V gene. V shed 5 bases, J shed 6 bases, and the junction held 11 bases outside the gene matches. CDR3 amino acids: CASSPLGTGISNEQFF. DNA for the CDR3: TGTGCCAGCAGTCCTCTCGGGACAGGGATATCCAATGAGCAGTTCTTC.

J is TRBJ1-4 and V is TRBV7-8; a possible D gene is TRBD1 (6 bases). This CDR3 comprises 16 residues. Trimming left V 2 bases short and J 2 bases short, with 12 bases between. From germline, CDR1 is SGHVS and CDR2 FQNEAQ. The CDR3: CASSLPSGVTNEKLFF. DNA for the CDR3: TGTGCCAGCAGCTTACCGTCAGGGGTGACTAATGAAAAACTGTTTTTT.

The rearrangement joins TRBV29-1 to TRBJ1-2, with D possibly TRBD1 on 5 matching bases. V was shortened by 0 bases and J by 13 bases, with 9 bases between the two germline ends. Per the germline V gene, CDR1 is SQVTM and CDR2 is ANQGSEA. This CDR3 comprises 10 residues. CDR3 protein: CSVEEAQGTF. In DNA, the CDR3 is TGCAGCGTTGAAGAGGCGCAGGGCACCTTC.

The chain links TRBV19 to TRBJ2-2; 7 bases fit TRBD1. The CDR3 runs to 14 residues. Germline lookup yields CDR1 LNHDA and CDR2 SQIVND (reference sequence). After removal of 1 base from V and 5 bases from J, the junction contained 1 base not matched to a gene. DNA for the CDR3: TGTGCCAGTAGTATAGTACAGGGGACCGGGGAGCTGTTTTTT. Its protein is CASSIVQGTGELFF.

The V and J genes are TRBV5-4 and TRBJ1-2; D is uncertain. Germline CDR1 and CDR2: SGHNT and YYREEE (reference sequence). The CDR3 length is 13 residues. V lost 2 bases to trimming and J lost 6 bases, with 11 bases between them. CDR3 DNA sequence: TGTGCCAGCAGCTTTCGCCAGGATGATGGCTACACCTTC. Translated: CASSFRQDDGYTF.

This clone is a singleton in its sample. CDR3 loop: CASSQDLVTVSGYTF. CDR3 DNA: TGCGCCAGCAGCCAAGATCTTGTGACAGTCTCTGGCTACACCTTC. V is TRBV4-3 and J is TRBJ1-2, with D possibly matching TRBD1 (5 bases). This CDR3 has 15 residues. Germline V gene lookup returns CDR1 LGHNA and CDR2 YSLEER. V was cut by 0 bases and J by 7 bases, with 15 bases left in between.

This clone was detected once. The chain links TRBV27 to TRBJ1-5; 12 bases are a match to TRBD1. The ends lost 2 bases at V and 6 bases at J; junction bases unmatched: 2. The CDR3 runs 15 residues. CDR1 and CDR2 (germline): MNHEY, SMNVEV (reference sequence). The CDR3 DNA reads as TGTGCCAGCAGTTTAGGGACAGGGGGCCGTCAGCCCCAGCATTTT. Protein: CASSLGTGGRQPQHF.

CDR3 nucleotide sequence: TGTGCCAGCAGCTTGGAAGGACTAGCGGCTGATGGGGCAGAGACCCAGTACTTC. Protein sequence: CASSLEGLAADGAETQYF. The rearrangement joins TRBV5-4 to TRBJ2-5; TRBD2 aligns across 10 bases. CDR3 length: 18 residues. The V and J ends lost 0 bases and 4 bases, in that order; junction bases with no gene match: 12. Germline lookup yields CDR1 SGHNT and CDR2 YYREEE (reference sequence). The full variable domain, rest sourced from reference TRBV5-4 and TRBJ2-5, is ETGVTQSPTHLIKTRGQQVTLRCSSQSGHNTVSWYQQALGQGPQFIFQYYREEENGRGNFPPRFSGLQFPNYSSELNVNALELDDSALYLCASSLEGLAADGAETQYFGPGTRLLVL.